The source of this TCR beta chain is a study of technical replicates of blood from several donors. This CDR3 has 12 amino acids. Germline-derived CDR1 and CDR2 are GTSNPN and SVGIG (reference sequence). After removal of 5 bases from V and 2 bases from J, the junction contained 0 bases not matched to a gene. The table came from immunoSEQ multiplex PCR; TCRdb's copy has only in-frame clones and leaves some out. The sample has about 75,000 clones; about nine tenths are singletons. The specimen sequenced was T cells isolated from PBMCs. This clonotype originated in a human donor in good health. Some clones in this sample may be carry-over from other donors' samples. The chain uses TRBV30 and TRBJ2-7; 10 positions agree with TRBD1. CDR3: CAWGQGAYEQYF. The CDR3 nucleotides read TGTGCCTGGGGACAGGGGGCCTACGAGCAGTACTTC.